This T cell receptor beta chain comes out of a study of shared clonotypes between healthy human individuals. Trimming at V came to 0 bases and at J to 6 bases, leaving 7 bases not matched to a gene. The CDR3 runs 16 residues. CDR1 ENHRY and CDR2 SYGVKD come from the germline V gene. Libraries were prepared by immunoSEQ multiplex PCR; TCRdb keeps only in-frame clonotypes and omits some of them. The table records 2 million to 2.5 million clones, 85% to 95% of them present only once. Sequencing was performed on naive CD4+ T cells from PBMCs. As for subset: CD45RA+ positively selected. V gene TRBV10-3 combines with J gene TRBJ2-7; 11 bases match TRBD2. The origin of this receptor is a man in his late teens or twenties in good health. Some clones in this sample may be carry-over from other donors' samples. The CDR3 reads CAISESELAGVGEQYF. Here the CDR3 DNA reads TGTGCCATCAGTGAGTCTGAACTAGCGGGAGTTGGCGAGCAGTACTTC.